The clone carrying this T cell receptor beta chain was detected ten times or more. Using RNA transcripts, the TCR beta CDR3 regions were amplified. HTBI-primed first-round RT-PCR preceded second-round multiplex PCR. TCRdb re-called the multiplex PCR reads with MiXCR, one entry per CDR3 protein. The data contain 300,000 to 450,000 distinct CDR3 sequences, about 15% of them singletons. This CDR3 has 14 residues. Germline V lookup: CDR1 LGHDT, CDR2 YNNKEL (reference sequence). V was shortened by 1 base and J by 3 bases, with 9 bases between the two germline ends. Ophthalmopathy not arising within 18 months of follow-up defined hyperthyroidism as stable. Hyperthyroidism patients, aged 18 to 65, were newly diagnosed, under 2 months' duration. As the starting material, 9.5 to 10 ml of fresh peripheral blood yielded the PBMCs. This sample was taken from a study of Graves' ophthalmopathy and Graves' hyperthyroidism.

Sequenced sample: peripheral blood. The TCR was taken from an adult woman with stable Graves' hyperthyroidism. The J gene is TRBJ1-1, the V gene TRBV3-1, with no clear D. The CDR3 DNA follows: TGTGCCAGCAGCCAAGCTTCATGGTACACTGAAGCTTTCTTT. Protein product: CASSQASWYTEAFF.